Shown below are 8 T cell receptor beta chains from a single sample sequenced in a study of T cells in Graves' hyperthyroidism and ophthalmopathy. Template material for amplifying TCR beta CDR3 regions consisted of RNA transcripts. An initial round of RT-PCR targeting the TCR CDR3 relied on the HTBI primer set. TCRdb redid the calling of the multiplex PCR reads with MiXCR, one entry per CDR3 protein. The sample has approximately 620,000 distinct CDR3 sequences, roughly 13% seen once. The sequenced sample was blood. The receptors stem from a woman in her 30s with Graves' hyperthyroidism that later progressed to Graves' ophthalmopathy.

This rearrangement joins TRBV7-7 to TRBJ2-5; 9 bases are a match to TRBD1. This CDR3 region has 13 residues. V dropped 11 bases and J dropped 5; count of bases not matched to a gene: 9. CDR1 SSHAT and CDR2 FNYEAQ come from the germline V gene (reference sequence). The CDR3: CALGHRGRETQYF. The CDR3, as DNA: TGTGCCCTTGGGCACAGGGGGCGGGAGACCCAGTACTTC.

The V and J genes are TRBV6-1 and TRBJ2-7, with 7 positions matching TRBD1. V gave up 6 bases and J gave up 5 bases; unmatched junction bases: 7. The CDR3 length is 13 residues. Germline values: CDR1 MNHNS, CDR2 SASEGT. CDR3 DNA: TGTGCCAGCAGACCGACAGGGACCCACGAGCAGTACTTC. Protein: CASRPTGTHEQYF.

This clonotype was recorded many times. This rearrangement joins TRBV6-2 or TRBV6-3 to TRBJ1-5, with TRBD1 as a possible D gene (6 bases). Germline lookup yields CDR1 MNHEY and CDR2 SVGEGT. The CDR3 runs 14 residues. V was shortened by 7 bases and J by 6 bases, with 16 bases between the two germline ends. CDR3 DNA: TGTGCCAGCAAATACGAGGGGGGAGGTCAGCCCCAGCATTTT. It translates to CASKYEGGGQPQHF.

This clonotype was observed many times. V gene TRBV24-1 combines with J gene TRBJ2-5; 9 bases align to TRBD1. Germline CDR1 reads KGHDR; CDR2 reads SFDVKD. The CDR3 contains 14 residues. V lost 1 base and J lost 5; bases outside the gene matches: 1. The CDR3 spells CATSDFGQGETQYF. The CDR3 DNA sequence: TGTGCCACCAGTGATTTCGGACAGGGGGAGACCCAGTACTTC.

To note about this clonotype: It may be a read error: a sequence one base away is much more abundant. The gene calls are TRBV28 and TRBJ2-7, with 9 nucleotides matching TRBD1. Looked up from germline, CDR1 is MDHEN and CDR2 is SYDVKM. Germline trimming cut 11 bases from V and 4 bases from J; bases unmatched to any gene: 9. This CDR3 is built from 13 residues. This chain's CDR3 is CAARTGGGYEQYF. The CDR3 DNA follows: TGTGCCGCCCGAACAGGGGGCGGGTACGAGCAGTACTTC.

In this sample, this clonotype turned up many times. The chain links TRBV29-1 to TRBJ1-1; no clear D. Germline loops: CDR1 SQVTM, CDR2 ANQGSEA. V was shortened by 4 bases and J by 1 base, with 19 bases between the two germline ends. CDR3 length: 16 residues. The CDR3 protein is CSVAPAWTAENTEAFF. In DNA, the CDR3 is TGCAGCGTTGCCCCGGCATGGACGGCCGAGAACACTGAAGCTTTCTTT.

This clonotype was found many times. CDR3 nucleotide sequence: TGTGCCAGCAGTTTAGGTGCAGCCGACATCAATCAGCCCCAGCATTTT. Translating it yields CASSLGAADINQPQHF. This chain connects TRBV12-3 or TRBV12-4 to TRBJ1-5; D call uncertain. CDR3 size: 16 residues. The germline V and J ends were trimmed by 1 base and 3 bases, with 13 bases remaining between them.

This clonotype has just a few counts. This rearrangement joins TRBV3-1 to TRBJ2-5, with 8 bases lining up with TRBD2. CDR3 length equals 18 residues. With 3 bases clipped from V and 4 bases from J, the junction kept 16 bases outside the gene matches. Per the germline V gene, CDR1 is LGHDT and CDR2 is YNNKEL (reference sequence). The CDR3 protein is CASSQGSGTGEFAETQYF. The CDR3 nucleotides read TGTGCCAGCAGCCAGGGTAGCGGGACTGGGGAGTTTGCAGAGACCCAGTACTTC.